These T cell receptor beta chains were read from a single sample in a study of lymphopenia after photon versus proton radiotherapy. The assay was immunoSEQ multiplex PCR, and TCRdb's table has in-frame clones only and misses some. Counted here are around 23,000 clones, 80% to 95% occurring once; the ten biggest clones make up roughly 9.7%. This sample comprised peripheral blood, obtained from a patient treated with proton-based radiotherapy. The receptors derive from a woman in her 70s with pancreatic cancer. Some clones in this sample may be carry-over from other donors' samples. The CDR3 runs from the conserved cysteine through the conserved F or W. D genes are given only for firm matches. Clone size is stated in some rows and not others, as once, few, many or a class when expanded.

CDR3 protein: CASSPGRGGAYEQYF
CDR3 DNA: TGTGCCAGCAGCCCGGGACGTGGCGGAGCCTACGAGCAGTACTTC
D gene: NA
clone size: NA
V gene: TRBV7-6
J gene: TRBJ2-7

CDR3 protein: CATRRDRGYTGELFF
CDR3 DNA: TGTGCCACCAGGAGGGACAGGGGCTACACCGGGGAGCTGTTTTTT
D gene: TRBD1
clone size: NA
V gene: TRBV15
J gene: TRBJ2-2

CDR3 protein: CASQPLAGVDTQYF
CDR3 DNA: TGCGCCAGCCAACCACTAGCGGGAGTAGATACGCAGTATTTT
D gene: TRBD2
clone size: NA
V gene: TRBV5-1
J gene: TRBJ2-3

CDR3 protein: CASSIGQDEKLFF
CDR3 DNA: TGTGCCAGCAGCATAGGACAGGACGAAAAACTGTTTTTT
D gene: TRBD1
clone size: few
V gene: TRBV7-9
J gene: TRBJ1-4

CDR3 protein: CAWKPRRGDSNQPQHF
CDR3 DNA: TGTGCCTGGAAACCTAGACGGGGGGACTCCAATCAGCCCCAGCATTTT
D gene: NA
clone size: NA
V gene: TRBV30
J gene: TRBJ1-5

CDR3 protein: CASSLLQGYSGNTIYF
CDR3 DNA: TGTGCCAGCAGCTTGCTACAGGGGTACTCTGGAAACACCATATATTTT
D gene: TRBD1
clone size: NA
V gene: TRBV5-6
J gene: TRBJ1-3

CDR3 protein: CASSLVPGQRGNTIYF
CDR3 DNA: TGCGCCAGCAGCTTGGTCCCAGGACAACGGGGAAACACCATATATTTT
D gene: NA
clone size: NA
V gene: TRBV5-1
J gene: TRBJ1-3

CDR3 protein: CASSQAGTGLAEQYF
CDR3 DNA: TGTGCCAGCAGCCAAGCAGGGACAGGGCTCGCCGAGCAGTACTTC
D gene: TRBD1
clone size: NA
V gene: TRBV16
J gene: TRBJ2-7

CDR3 protein: CASSSPGTSGRASDGGELFF
CDR3 DNA: TGTGCCAGCAGTTCTCCGGGGACTAGCGGGAGGGCTAGTGACGGCGGGGAGCTGTTTTTT
D gene: TRBD2
clone size: NA
V gene: TRBV28
J gene: TRBJ2-2

CDR3 protein: CASSHRGRDTGELFF
CDR3 DNA: TGTGCCAGTAGCCACAGGGGGCGCGACACCGGGGAGCTGTTTTTT
D gene: TRBD1
clone size: NA
V gene: TRBV19
J gene: TRBJ2-2